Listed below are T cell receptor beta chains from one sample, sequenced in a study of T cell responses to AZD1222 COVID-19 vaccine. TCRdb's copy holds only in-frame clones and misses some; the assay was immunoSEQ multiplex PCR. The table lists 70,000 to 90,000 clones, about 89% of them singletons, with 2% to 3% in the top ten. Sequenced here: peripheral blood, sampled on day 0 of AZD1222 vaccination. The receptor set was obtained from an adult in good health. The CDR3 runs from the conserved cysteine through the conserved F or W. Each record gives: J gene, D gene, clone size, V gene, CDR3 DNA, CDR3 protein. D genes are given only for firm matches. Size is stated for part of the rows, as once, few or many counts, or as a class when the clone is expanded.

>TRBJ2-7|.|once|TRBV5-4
TGTGCCAGCAGCTTGGATAGTCGTTATTCCTACGAGCAGTACTTC
CASSLDSRYSYEQYF
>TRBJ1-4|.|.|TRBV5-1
TGCGCCAGCAGCTTGGCCAGCGTTAATGAAAAACTGTTTTTT
CASSLASVNEKLFF
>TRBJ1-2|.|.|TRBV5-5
TGTGCCAGCAGCTTGGCCCCGGAAGGCTATGGCTACACCTTC
CASSLAPEGYGYTF
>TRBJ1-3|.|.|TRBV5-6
TGTGCCAGCAGCTGGTCTACTTTGAGGGGCTCTGGAAACACCATATATTTT
CASSWSTLRGSGNTIYF
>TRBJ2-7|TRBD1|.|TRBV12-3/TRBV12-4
TGTGCCAGCAAGGGGACAGGGGGGGACGAGCAGTACTTC
CASKGTGGDEQYF
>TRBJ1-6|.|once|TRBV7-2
TGTGCCAGCAGCTTAAGCAGACATAATTCACCCCTCCACTTT
CASSLSRHNSPLHF
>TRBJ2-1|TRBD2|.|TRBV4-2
TGTGCCAGCAGCCAAGCGGCACTAGCGGGCGACTACAATGAGCAGTTCTTC
CASSQAALAGDYNEQFF
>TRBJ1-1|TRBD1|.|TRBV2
TGTGCCAGCAGTCCGGACAGGAGAGAAGCTTTCTTT
CASSPDRREAFF
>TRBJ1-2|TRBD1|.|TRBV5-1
TGCGCCAGCAGCCCCGGGACAGGACTATATGGCTACACCTTC
CASSPGTGLYGYTF
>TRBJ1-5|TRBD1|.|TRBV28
TGTGCCAGCAGTCTCACGACAGGGGGCATCAATCAGCCCCAGCATTTT
CASSLTTGGINQPQHF
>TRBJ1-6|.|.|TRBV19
TGTGCCAGTAGTATAGCTATCTGTCAGGGGAGTTCCTATAATTCACCCCTCCACTTT
CASSIAICQGSSYNSPLHF
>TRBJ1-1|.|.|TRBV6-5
TGTGCCAGCAGTTACTTCGGGCAAAACACTGAAGCTTTCTTT
CASSYFGQNTEAFF
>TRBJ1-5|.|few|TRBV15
TGTGCCACCAGCAGTGCAGGGTTTAACAAGCCCCAGCATTTT
CATSSAGFNKPQHF
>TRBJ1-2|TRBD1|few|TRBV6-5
TGTGCCAGCAGTTACTCGTACAGGGGGGATGATGGCTACACCTTC
CASSYSYRGDDGYTF
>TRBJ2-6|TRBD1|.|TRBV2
TGTGCCAGCGTCACTAGGGCGGGACAGGGGATATCTGGGGCCAACGTCCTGACTTTC
CASVTRAGQGISGANVLTF
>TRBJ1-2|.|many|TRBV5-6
TGTGCCAGCAGCTGGGGCTCGAGGGGCGACTATGGCTACACCTTC
CASSWGSRGDYGYTF
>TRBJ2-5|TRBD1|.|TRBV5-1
TGCGCCAGCAGCTTGTTCCAGGGGGCGGAACAAGAGACCCAGTACTTC
CASSLFQGAEQETQYF
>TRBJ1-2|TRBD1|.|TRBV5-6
TGTGCCAGCAGCGGCCCGGGACAGGTGATGGGAGGCTACACCTTC
CASSGPGQVMGGYTF
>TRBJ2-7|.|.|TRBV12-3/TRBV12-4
TGTGCCAGCAGCTTGTTTGGGAGCTACGAGCAGTACTTC
CASSLFGSYEQYF
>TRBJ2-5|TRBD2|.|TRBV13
TGTGCCAGCAGATACATGGATAGCGGGAACGCATACTTC
CASRYMDSGNAYF
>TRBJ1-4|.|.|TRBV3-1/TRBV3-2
TGTGCCAGCAGCCACCTCCCGGGGAGGAGGGCTAATGAAAAACTGTTTTTT
CASSHLPGRRANEKLFF
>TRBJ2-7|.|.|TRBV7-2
TGTGCCAGCAGCTTCGGGACGTTCTTTCGGGACGAGCAGTACTTC
CASSFGTFFRDEQYF
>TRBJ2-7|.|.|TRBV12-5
TGTGCTAGTGGTGTAACATGGAGCTCCTACGAGCAGTACTTC
CASGVTWSSYEQYF
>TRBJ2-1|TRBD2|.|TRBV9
TGTGCCAGCAGCGTACAAGCGGGGGGCTACAATGAGCAGTTCTTC
CASSVQAGGYNEQFF
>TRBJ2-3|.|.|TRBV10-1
TGCGCCAGCAGTGAGTATAGGAGTACAGATACGCAGTATTTT
CASSEYRSTDTQYF
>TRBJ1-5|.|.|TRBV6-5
TGTGCCAGCAGCCCCAGGTTAAATCAGCCCCAGCATTTT
CASSPRLNQPQHF
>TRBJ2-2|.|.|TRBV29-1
TGCAGCGTTGAAGATTCTCGGTGGGGCGGGGAGCTGTTTTTT
CSVEDSRWGGELFF
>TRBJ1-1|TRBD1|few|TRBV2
TGTGCCAGCAGTTCTATGACAGGGTTGAACACTGAAGCTTTCTTT
CASSSMTGLNTEAFF
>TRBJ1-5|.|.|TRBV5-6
TGTGCCAGCAGCTCAACAGGTTACAATCAGCCCCAGCATTTT
CASSSTGYNQPQHF
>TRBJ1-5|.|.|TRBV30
TGTGCCTGGAGCTGGGGGCGGAATCAGCCCCAGCATTTT
CAWSWGRNQPQHF
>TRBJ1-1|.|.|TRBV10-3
TGTGCCATCAGTGAGCCAAACGTCCGCGCGAACACTGAAGCTTTCTTT
CAISEPNVRANTEAFF
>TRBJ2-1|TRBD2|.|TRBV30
TGTGCCTGGATAGCGGGGTCCCCCTACAATGAGCAGTTCTTC
CAWIAGSPYNEQFF
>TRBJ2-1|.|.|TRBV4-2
TGTGCCAGCAGCCAAGATTGGGGGGACCACAATGAGCAGTTCTTC
CASSQDWGDHNEQFF
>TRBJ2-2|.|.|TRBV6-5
TGTGCCAGCAGAGGGGGGGCTACGAACACCGGGGAGCTGTTTTTT
CASRGGATNTGELFF
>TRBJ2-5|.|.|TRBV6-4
TGTGCCAGCAGGCGACTAGAGGACCGTGGGGAGACCCAGTACTTC
CASRRLEDRGETQYF
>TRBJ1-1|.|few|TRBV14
TGTGCCAGCAGCCAGGACCTGGTGAGCCCTGAAGCTTTCTTT
CASSQDLVSPEAFF
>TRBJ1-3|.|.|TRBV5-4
TGTGCCAGCAGCTCTTCCGGGACTTACTCTGGAAACACCATATATTTT
CASSSSGTYSGNTIYF
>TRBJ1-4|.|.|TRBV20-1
TGCAGTGCTAGATTCGACATTGGACTGTTTTTT
CSARFDIGLFF
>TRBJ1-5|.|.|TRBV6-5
TGTGCCAGCAGTTACTCAACAGGGAGCAATCAGCCCCAGCATTTT
CASSYSTGSNQPQHF
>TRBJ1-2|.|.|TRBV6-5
TGTGCCAGCAGTTACTCGGAGGCCAGGCCTGAAATACCTTTC
CASSYSEARPEIPF
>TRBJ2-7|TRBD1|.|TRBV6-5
TGTGCCAGCAGGACAGGGGTCTCGGGCTACGAGCAGTACTTC
CASRTGVSGYEQYF
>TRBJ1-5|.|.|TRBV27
.
CATSPNFGDAQPQHF
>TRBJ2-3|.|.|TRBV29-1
TGCAGCGTTGATTCCAGCGGGACAGATACGCAGTATTTT
CSVDSSGTDTQYF
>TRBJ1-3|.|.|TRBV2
TGTGCCAGCAGTGAACTTAGCTCTGGAAACACCATATATTTT
CASSELSSGNTIYF
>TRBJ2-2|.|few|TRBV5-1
TGCGCCAGCAGCTTTCGGCCCGGCAACACCGGGGAGCTGTTTTTT
CASSFRPGNTGELFF
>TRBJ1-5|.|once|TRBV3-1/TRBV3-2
TGTGCCAGCAGCCAAGATGGATTCAATCAGCCCCAGCATTTT
CASSQDGFNQPQHF
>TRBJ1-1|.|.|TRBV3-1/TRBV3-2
TGTGCCAGCAGACCCAGACTTACATCTGAAGCTTTCTTT
CASRPRLTSEAFF
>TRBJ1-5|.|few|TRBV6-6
TGTGCCAGCAGTTACTCGGGGGGTAATCAGCCCCAGCATTTT
CASSYSGGNQPQHF
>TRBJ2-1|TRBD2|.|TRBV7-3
TGTGCCAGCAGCTTAATTAGCGGGGTTTCTGAGCAGTTCTTC
CASSLISGVSEQFF
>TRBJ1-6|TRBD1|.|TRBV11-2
TGTGCCAGCAGCCCACTACAGGGGTCGGGTTCACCCCTCCACTTT
CASSPLQGSGSPLHF
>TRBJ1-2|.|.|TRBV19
TGTGCCAGTAGTATCGCAGGGAATAACTATGGCTACACCTTC
CASSIAGNNYGYTF
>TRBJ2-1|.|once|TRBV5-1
TGCGCCAGCAGCGGCTCAGTGGGGAGTTCCTACAATGAGCAGTTCTTC
CASSGSVGSSYNEQFF
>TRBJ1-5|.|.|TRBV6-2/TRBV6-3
TGTGCCAGCAGGTACAGGGAATTACAGCCCCAGCATTTT
CASRYRELQPQHF
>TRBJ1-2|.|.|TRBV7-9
TGTGCCAGCAACCTGACGCCGGATCGGGGCTACACCTTC
CASNLTPDRGYTF
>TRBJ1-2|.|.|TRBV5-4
TGTGCCAGCAGCTTGCAGTCCAGCCTCTATGGCTACACCTTC
CASSLQSSLYGYTF
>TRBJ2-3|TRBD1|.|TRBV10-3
TGTGCCATCAGTGAGTCGGGACAGAGCGGAGATACGCAGTATTTT
CAISESGQSGDTQYF
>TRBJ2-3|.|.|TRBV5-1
TGCGCCAGCAGCTCCAACGGTTCTCCAGATACGCAGTATTTT
CASSSNGSPDTQYF